This TCR beta chain was sequenced for a study of control samples from healthy donors and cancer patients. Assay used: immunoSEQ multiplex PCR; TCRdb lists only in-frame clones, some missing. The repertoire has about 80,000 clones, nearly 90% of them found once; the top ten carry around 5.8%. CDR1 is SEHNR, CDR2 FQNEAQ, per germline (reference sequence). The CDR3 sequence is 16 residues long. V lost 5 bases to trimming and J lost 1 base; unmatched junction nucleotides: 6. The TCR originated in a man aged 50-60 years in good health. The rearrangement links TRBV7-9 to TRBJ2-5, with 11 nucleotides matching TRBD2. The sample taken for sequencing was blood. The CDR3 DNA reads TGTGCCAGCAGCCATCTAGCGGGGGGCATCCAAGAGACCCAGTACTTC. This translates into CASSHLAGGIQETQYF.